These 21 T cell receptor beta chains originate from one sample sequenced in a study of CD8 T cells in Susac syndrome. The authors reverse transcribed roughly 0.45 to 1 ug RNA with random hexamers. TCRdb reprocessed the immunoSEQ multiplex PCR reads via MiXCR and lists one record per CDR3 protein. The table includes 400,000 to 550,000 distinct CDR3 sequences, approximately 85% detected once. The specimen sequenced was CD8+ T cells from PBMCs. All receptors derive from a human donor with multiple sclerosis.

This rearrangement joins TRBV7-9 to TRBJ1-3; the D is unclear. The V gene lost 8 bases and the J gene lost 4 bases, with 6 bases spanning the gap. The CDR3 loop spans 11 amino acids. Germline-derived CDR1 and CDR2 are SEHNR and FQNEAQ (reference sequence). The CDR3 loop reads CASDTGNTIYF. CDR3 coding DNA: TGTGCCAGCGATACAGGAAACACCATATATTTT.

This clonotype turned up a few times. The CDR3 reads CASSADRQLGNSPLHF. CDR3 bases: TGTGCCAGCAGCGCCGATAGGCAGCTAGGGAATTCACCCCTCCACTTT. The gene calls are TRBV7-2 and TRBJ1-6; D is uncertain. This CDR3 spans 16 amino acids. Germline V gene sequence: CDR1 SGHTA, CDR2 FQGNSA. V lost 5 bases and J lost 7, with 18 bases in between. Full variable domain (outside the CDR3, taken from reference TRBV7-2 and TRBJ1-6): GAGVSQSPSNKVTEKGKDVELRCDPISGHTALYWYRQSLGQGLEFLIYFQGNSAPDKSGLPSDRFSAERTGGSVSTLTIQRTQQEDSAVYLCASSADRQLGNSPLHFGNGTRLTVT.

The rearrangement uses TRBV13 and TRBJ1-1; 8 nucleotides line up with TRBD1. J gave up 0 bases and V 3 bases, and 12 bases lay outside the gene matches. This CDR3 has 18 amino acids. Germline values: CDR1 PRHDT, CDR2 FYEKMQ (reference sequence). Here the CDR3 DNA reads TGTGCCAGCAGCTTCGGACAGGGAGAAGGGGGAATGAACACTGAAGCTTTCTTT. Translated, it gives CASSFGQGEGGMNTEAFF.

The genes are TRBV6-5 and TRBJ1-2; D ambiguous. The CDR3 totals 15 residues. Per the germline V gene, CDR1 is MNHEY and CDR2 is SVGAGI. Trimming cost V 2 bases and J 2 bases, with 12 bases left between them. The CDR3 DNA follows: TGTGCCAGCAGTTACGCGAATAATCTAAACTATGGCTACACCTTC. This encodes CASSYANNLNYGYTF.

On this clonotype itself: An end of the junction differs from the germline gene, which may be a read error. The chain employs TRBV28 and TRBJ2-5; TRBD1 might be the D (6 bases). From germline, CDR1 is MDHEN and CDR2 SYDVKM. This CDR3 is 13 amino acids long. CDR3 sequence: CASSLYDMGHRDF. Here the CDR3 DNA reads TGTGCCAGCAGTTTGTATGACATGGGACACAGAGACTTC.

The rearrangement links TRBV5-1 to TRBJ2-7; TRBD2 matches at 10 bases. This CDR3 has 15 residues. V was pared by 4 bases and J by 2 bases, with 6 bases of the junction left unmatched. Germline V lookup: CDR1 SGHRS, CDR2 YFSETQ. The DNA for the CDR3 is TGCGCCAGCAGCGGGGGACTAGCGACAACCTACGAGCAGTACTTC. Its protein product is CASSGGLATTYEQYF. The complete variable domain, with remaining parts taken from reference TRBV5-1 and TRBJ2-7, reads KAGVTQTPRYLIKTRGQQVTLSCSPISGHRSVSWYQQTPGQGLQFLFEYFSETQRNKGNFPGRFSGRQFSNSRSEMNVSTLELGDSALYLCASSGGLATTYEQYFGPGTRLTVT.

The rearrangement uses TRBV7-9 and TRBJ2-5, with D perhaps TRBD2 (6 bases). The CDR3 runs 16 residues. Looked up from germline, CDR1 is SEHNR and CDR2 is FQNEAQ (reference sequence). V was cut by 5 bases and J by 2 bases, with 18 bases left in between. CDR3 residues: CASSLPRDLTQETQYF. The CDR3 DNA sequence: TGTGCCAGCAGCCTGCCCCGGGACTTAACTCAAGAGACCCAGTACTTC.

The rearrangement links TRBV27 to TRBJ2-1, with 8 bases aligning to TRBD1. This CDR3 spans 16 amino acids. The germline CDR1 and CDR2 sequences are MNHEY and SMNVEV (reference sequence). V shed 0 bases and J 9 bases; nucleotides not matched to a gene: 10. CDR3 sequence: CASSLSVYDRGGEQFF. The CDR3 nucleotides are TGTGCCAGCAGTTTATCGGTGTATGACAGGGGCGGTGAGCAGTTCTTC.

The chain combines TRBV19 with TRBJ2-1; 11 nucleotides match TRBD2. Germline lookup yields CDR1 LNHDA and CDR2 SQIVND (reference sequence). The ends lost 5 bases at V and 0 bases at J; junction bases unmatched: 12. The CDR3 covers 19 residues. The CDR3 here is CASSGKLAGGGSSYNEQFF. The CDR3 DNA reads TGTGCCAGTAGTGGTAAGCTAGCGGGAGGCGGAAGCTCCTACAATGAGCAGTTCTTC.

This clonotype has just a few counts. This chain joins TRBV3-2 and TRBJ2-1; the D call of TRBD2 is as the table states it, not checked on the DNA. TRBV3-2 is recorded as a pseudogene. CDR3 length equals 16 residues. Here the CDR3 DNA reads TGTGCCAGCAGCCCCTCTCCTAGCGGGCTATACAATGAGCAGTTCTTC. This gives the protein CASSPSPSGLYNEQFF.

The chain carries TRBV5-6 and TRBJ1-1, with D unclear. The V and J ends lost 3 bases and 0 bases respectively, with 12 bases between them. The CDR3 is 15 amino acids. Germline loops: CDR1 SGHDT, CDR2 YYEEEE. CDR3: CASSSRIILNTEAFF. The CDR3 bases are TGTGCCAGCAGCTCCAGGATTATTCTGAACACTGAAGCTTTCTTT.

The gene calls are TRBV6-5 and TRBJ2-7; TRBD1 agrees at 7 bases. V trimming: 0 bases; J trimming: 2 bases; junction bases outside the gene matches: 10. Germline V gene lookup returns CDR1 MNHEY and CDR2 SVGAGI. The CDR3 length is 17 residues. The CDR3 sequence is CASSYSNPGQPPYEQYF. The CDR3 region has the DNA TGTGCCAGCAGTTACTCGAACCCGGGACAGCCTCCCTACGAGCAGTACTTC.

The gene calls are TRBV3-1 and TRBJ2-7, with D maybe TRBD2 (6 bases). Trimming cost V 3 bases and J 3 bases, with 18 bases left between them. The CDR3 has 16 amino acids. Looked up from germline, CDR1 is LGHDT and CDR2 is YNNKEL (reference sequence). CDR3 sequence reads: CASSQGSGSLIYEQYF. The CDR3 DNA sequence: TGTGCCAGCAGCCAGGGTTCCGGGAGCCTCATCTACGAGCAGTACTTC.

The genes are TRBV4-2 and TRBJ1-1, with D perhaps matching TRBD1 (6 bases). The V gene lost 7 bases and the J gene lost 7 bases, with 16 bases spanning the gap. This CDR3 is built from 13 residues. Germline V gene lookup returns CDR1 LGHNA and CDR2 YNFKEQ. In DNA form, the CDR3 reads TGTGCCAGCACCCAGGAGGACAGATATGAAGCTTTCTTT. Residues: CASTQEDRYEAFF.

This clonotype was seen a few times. This chain links TRBV29-1 with TRBJ2-1, with D uncertain. The germline CDR1 and CDR2 sequences are SQVTM and ANQGSEA. V dropped 3 bases and J dropped 2 bases, with 8 bases sitting between them. The CDR3 has 13 amino acids. Here the CDR3 reads CSVDPWTYNEQFF. The CDR3 DNA reads as TGCAGCGTTGACCCTTGGACCTACAATGAGCAGTTCTTC.

This clonotype was observed a single time. The rearrangement uses TRBV6-4 and TRBJ2-5; 9 nucleotides line up with TRBD2. The trim removed 10 bases at V and 4 bases at J, leaving 16 bases unmatched. Germline CDR1 is MRHNA and CDR2 is SNTAGT. The CDR3 totals 16 residues. The CDR3, as DNA: TGTGCCACCCGACCGTCGGGACTAGCCCTCTCAGAGACCCAGTACTTC. Its protein is CATRPSGLALSETQYF.

The V and J genes are TRBV28 and TRBJ1-1; D uncertain. This CDR3 has 15 amino acids. Germline CDR1 is MDHEN and CDR2 is SYDVKM. With 1 base removed from V and 3 bases from J, the gap between germline ends came to 12 bases. CDR3 protein: CASSLSGGVDTEAFF. The CDR3 region has the DNA TGTGCCAGCAGTTTATCGGGCGGGGTAGACACTGAAGCTTTCTTT.

The gene calls are TRBV6-5 and TRBJ2-5; 9 nucleotides match TRBD1. The CDR3 spans 14 residues. J gave up 5 bases and V 2 bases, and 3 bases lay outside the gene matches. From germline, CDR1 is MNHEY and CDR2 SVGAGI. The chain's CDR3 is CASSYTGGEETQYF. The CDR3 DNA sequence: TGTGCCAGCAGTTACACAGGGGGCGAGGAGACCCAGTACTTC.

The chain combines TRBV6-1 with TRBJ1-2, with D maybe TRBD1 (6 bases). Trimming removed 0 bases from V and 6 bases from J, with 20 bases in between. This CDR3 spans 17 amino acids. Germline-derived CDR1 and CDR2 are MNHNS and SASEGT. For the CDR3, the DNA is TGTGCCAGCAGTGAAGCGCTTCGGGAGGGGGAATACAATGGCTACACCTTC. It translates to CASSEALREGEYNGYTF.

The rearrangement uses TRBV28 and TRBJ2-1; D call uncertain. The CDR3 sequence is 12 residues long. Germline CDR1 MDHEN, CDR2 SYDVKM. The ends were cut back, 5 bases at V and 4 bases at J, with 6 bases in the middle. The CDR3 DNA sequence: TGTGCCAGCAGTCGGATATACAATGAGCAGTTCTTC. Encoded protein: CASSRIYNEQFF.

V and J are TRBV20-1 and TRBJ2-7; the match to TRBD2 covers 9 bases. CDR3 length: 13 amino acids. The J segment lost 0 bases and the V segment lost 7 bases, leaving 4 bases of the junction unmatched. Germline V gene sequence: CDR1 DFQATT, CDR2 SNEGSKA (reference sequence). CDR3 in DNA: TGCAGTGTTATAGCGGGGGACTCCTACGAGCAGTACTTC. Its protein is CSVIAGDSYEQYF.